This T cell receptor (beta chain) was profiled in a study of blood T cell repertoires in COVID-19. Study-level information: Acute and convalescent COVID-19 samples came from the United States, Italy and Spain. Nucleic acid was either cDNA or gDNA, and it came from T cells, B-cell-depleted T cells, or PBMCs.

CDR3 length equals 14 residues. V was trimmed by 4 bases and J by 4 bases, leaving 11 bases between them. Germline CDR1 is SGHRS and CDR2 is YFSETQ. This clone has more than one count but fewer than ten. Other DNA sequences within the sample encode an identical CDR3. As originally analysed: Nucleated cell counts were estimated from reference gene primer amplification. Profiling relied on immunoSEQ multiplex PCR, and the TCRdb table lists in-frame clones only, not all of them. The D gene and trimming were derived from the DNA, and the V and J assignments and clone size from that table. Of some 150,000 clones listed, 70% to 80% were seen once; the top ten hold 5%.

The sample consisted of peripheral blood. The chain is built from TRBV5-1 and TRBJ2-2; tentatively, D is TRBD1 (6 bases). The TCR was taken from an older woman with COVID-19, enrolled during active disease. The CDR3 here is CASSPGQGTGELFF. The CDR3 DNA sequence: TGCGCCAGCAGCCCGGGACAAGGCACCGGGGAGCTGTTTTTT.